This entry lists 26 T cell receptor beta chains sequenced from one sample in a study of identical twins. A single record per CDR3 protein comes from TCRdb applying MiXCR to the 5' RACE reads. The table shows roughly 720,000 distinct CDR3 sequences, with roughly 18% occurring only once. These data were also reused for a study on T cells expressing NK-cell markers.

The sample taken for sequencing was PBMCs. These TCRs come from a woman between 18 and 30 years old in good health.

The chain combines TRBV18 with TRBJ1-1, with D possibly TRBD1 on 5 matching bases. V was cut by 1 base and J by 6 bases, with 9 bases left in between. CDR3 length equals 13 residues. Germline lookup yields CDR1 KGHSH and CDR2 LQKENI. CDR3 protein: CASSPLGGPEAFF. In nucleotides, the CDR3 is TGTGCCAGCTCACCACTTGGGGGACCTGAAGCTTTCTTT.

CDR3 nucleotides: TGCAGTGCTAGAGAGGACAGCTCTCTCTCTGGAAACACCATATATTTT. Amino acids: CSAREDSSLSGNTIYF. The chain couples TRBV20-1 to TRBJ1-3; possibly TRBD1 for D (6 bases). The germline V gene encodes CDR1 DFQATT and CDR2 SNEGSKA (reference sequence). The CDR3 length is 16 residues. V was clipped by 0 bases and J by 0 bases, with 12 bases between them.

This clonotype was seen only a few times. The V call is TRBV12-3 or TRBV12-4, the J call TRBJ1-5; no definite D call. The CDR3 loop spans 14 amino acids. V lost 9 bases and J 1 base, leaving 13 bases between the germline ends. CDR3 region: CASSVGRSNQPQHF. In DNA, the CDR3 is TGTGCCAGTTCGGTGGGCAGGAGCAATCAGCCCCAGCATTTT.

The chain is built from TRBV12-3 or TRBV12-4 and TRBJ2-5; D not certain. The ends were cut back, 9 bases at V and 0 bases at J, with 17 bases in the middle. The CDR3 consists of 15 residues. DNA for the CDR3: TGTGCCAGTTCACGCTCTTCGCAGCACCAAGAGACCCAGTACTTC. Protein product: CASSRSSQHQETQYF.

CDR3 in DNA: TGTGCCAGCAGCGAACTAACCGACGGAGCCTACGAGCAGTACTTC. Translated: CASSELTDGAYEQYF. This rearrangement joins TRBV12-3 or TRBV12-4 to TRBJ2-7; no clear D gene. This CDR3 comprises 15 residues. The V end was cut by 6 bases, the J end by 2 bases, with 17 bases between.

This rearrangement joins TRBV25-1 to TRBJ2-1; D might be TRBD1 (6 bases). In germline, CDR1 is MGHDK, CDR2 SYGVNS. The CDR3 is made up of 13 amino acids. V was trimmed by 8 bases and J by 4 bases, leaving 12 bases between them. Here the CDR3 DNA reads TGTGCCAGCGTCCGGGACATATACAATGAGCAGTTCTTC. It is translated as CASVRDIYNEQFF.

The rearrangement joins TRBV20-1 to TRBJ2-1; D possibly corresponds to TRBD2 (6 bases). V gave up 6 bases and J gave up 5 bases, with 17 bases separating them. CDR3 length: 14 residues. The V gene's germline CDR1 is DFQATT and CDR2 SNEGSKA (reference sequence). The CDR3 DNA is TGCAGTGCCGCCACTTCTAGCGCCGACAATGAGCAGTTCTTC. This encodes CSAATSSADNEQFF.

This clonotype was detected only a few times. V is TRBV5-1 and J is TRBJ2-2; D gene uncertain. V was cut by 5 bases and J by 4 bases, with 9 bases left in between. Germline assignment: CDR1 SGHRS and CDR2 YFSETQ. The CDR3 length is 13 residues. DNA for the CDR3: TGCGCCAGCAGGGGTCTGGGCACCGGGGAGCTGTTTTTT. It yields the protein CASRGLGTGELFF.

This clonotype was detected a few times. The DNA of the CDR3 is TGTGCCAGCAGTTACGGGGCGCCTTACAATGAGCAGTTCTTC. This translates into CASSYGAPYNEQFF. The gene calls are TRBV6-5 and TRBJ2-1; the D gene is possibly TRBD1 (5 bases). The CDR3 sequence is 14 residues long. The germline V gene has CDR1 MNHEY and CDR2 SVGAGI. The germline V and J ends were trimmed by 2 bases and 4 bases, with 9 bases remaining between them.

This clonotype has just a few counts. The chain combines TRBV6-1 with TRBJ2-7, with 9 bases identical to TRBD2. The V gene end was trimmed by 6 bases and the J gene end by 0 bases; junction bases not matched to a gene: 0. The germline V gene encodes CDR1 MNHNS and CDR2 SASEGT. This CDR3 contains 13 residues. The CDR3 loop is CASRRGGSYEQYF. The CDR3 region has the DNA TGTGCCAGCAGGCGGGGGGGCTCCTACGAGCAGTACTTC.

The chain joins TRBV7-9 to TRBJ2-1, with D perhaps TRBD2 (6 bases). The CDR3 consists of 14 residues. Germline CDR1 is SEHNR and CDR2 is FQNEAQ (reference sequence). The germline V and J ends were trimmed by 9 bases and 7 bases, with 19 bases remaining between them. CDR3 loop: CASRSSEGLNEQFF. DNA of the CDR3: TGTGCCAGTAGATCTAGCGAGGGACTGAATGAGCAGTTCTTC. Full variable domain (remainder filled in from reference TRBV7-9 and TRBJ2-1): DTGVSQNPRHKITKRGQNVTFRCDPISEHNRLYWYRQTLGQGPEFLTYFQNEAQLEKSRLLSDRFSAERPKGSFSTLEIQRTEQGDSAMYLCASRSSEGLNEQFFGPGTRLTVL.

The CDR3, as DNA: TGTGCCAGCAGTTTATTAGGGACCTCGGGGGCTGAAGCTTTCTTT. It translates to CASSLLGTSGAEAFF. The rearrangement uses TRBV27 and TRBJ1-1; TRBD1 is a possible D gene (5 bases). The V and J ends lost 1 base and 6 bases respectively, with 15 bases between them. The germline V gene has CDR1 MNHEY and CDR2 SMNVEV (reference sequence). This CDR3 is built from 15 residues.

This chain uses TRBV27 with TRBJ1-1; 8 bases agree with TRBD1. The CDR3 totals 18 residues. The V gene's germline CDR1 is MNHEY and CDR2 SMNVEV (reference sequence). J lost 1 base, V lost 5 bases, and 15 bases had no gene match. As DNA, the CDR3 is TGTGCCAGCAGTGCAAAGGGCCAGGGGGCGAGGAGGAACACTGAAGCTTTCTTT. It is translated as CASSAKGQGARRNTEAFF.

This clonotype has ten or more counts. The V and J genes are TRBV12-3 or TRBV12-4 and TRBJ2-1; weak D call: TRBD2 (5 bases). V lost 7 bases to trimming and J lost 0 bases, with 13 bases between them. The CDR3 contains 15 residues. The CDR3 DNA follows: TGTGCCAGCACCCCGGACTTAAGCTCCTACAATGAGCAGTTCTTC. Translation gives CASTPDLSSYNEQFF.

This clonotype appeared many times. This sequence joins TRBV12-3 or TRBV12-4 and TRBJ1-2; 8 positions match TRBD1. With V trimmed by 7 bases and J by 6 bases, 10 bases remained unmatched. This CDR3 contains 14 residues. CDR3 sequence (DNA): TGTGCCAGCACCAATACCCAGACAGGGGATGGCTACACCTTC. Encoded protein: CASTNTQTGDGYTF.

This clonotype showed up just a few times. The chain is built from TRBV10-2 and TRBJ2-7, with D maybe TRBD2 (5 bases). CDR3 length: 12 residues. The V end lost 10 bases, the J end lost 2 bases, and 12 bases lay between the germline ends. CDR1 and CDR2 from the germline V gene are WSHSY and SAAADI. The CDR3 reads CATLGLAYEQYF. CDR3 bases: TGCGCCACCCTTGGACTGGCCTACGAGCAGTACTTC.

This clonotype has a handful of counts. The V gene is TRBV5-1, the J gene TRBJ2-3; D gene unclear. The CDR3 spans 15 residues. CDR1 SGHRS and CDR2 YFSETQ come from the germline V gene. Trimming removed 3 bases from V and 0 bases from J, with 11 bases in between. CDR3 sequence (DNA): TGCGCCAGCAGCTCGATTGCCTCTAGCACAGATACGCAGTATTTT. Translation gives CASSSIASSTDTQYF.

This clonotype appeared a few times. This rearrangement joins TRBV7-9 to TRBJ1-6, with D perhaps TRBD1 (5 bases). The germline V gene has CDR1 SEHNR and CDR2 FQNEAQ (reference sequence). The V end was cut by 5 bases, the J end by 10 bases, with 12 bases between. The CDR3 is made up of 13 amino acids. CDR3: CASSPGGGSPLHF. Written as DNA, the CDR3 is TGTGCCAGCAGCCCTGGTGGGGGATCACCCCTCCACTTT.

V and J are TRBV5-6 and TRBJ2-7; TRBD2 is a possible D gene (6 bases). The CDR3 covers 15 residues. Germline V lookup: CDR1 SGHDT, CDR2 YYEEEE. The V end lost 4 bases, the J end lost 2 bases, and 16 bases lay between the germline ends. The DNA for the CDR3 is TGTGCCAGCAGCCCTACGCCGACTAGGGCCTACGAGCAGTACTTC. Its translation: CASSPTPTRAYEQYF.

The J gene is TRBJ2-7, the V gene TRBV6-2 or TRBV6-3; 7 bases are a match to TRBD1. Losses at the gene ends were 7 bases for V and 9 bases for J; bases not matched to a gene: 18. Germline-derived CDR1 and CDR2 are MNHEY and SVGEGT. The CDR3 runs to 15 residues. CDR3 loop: CASTYFDRDASRQYF. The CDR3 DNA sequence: TGTGCCAGCACATACTTCGACAGGGATGCAAGTCGGCAGTACTTC.

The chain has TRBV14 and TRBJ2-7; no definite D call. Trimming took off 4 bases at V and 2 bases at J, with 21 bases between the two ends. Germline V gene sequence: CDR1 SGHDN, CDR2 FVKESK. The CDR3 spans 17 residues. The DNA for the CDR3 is TGTGCCAGCAGCCCCAGATTCGGTGACCCCGAAACCTACGAGCAGTACTTC. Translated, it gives CASSPRFGDPETYEQYF.

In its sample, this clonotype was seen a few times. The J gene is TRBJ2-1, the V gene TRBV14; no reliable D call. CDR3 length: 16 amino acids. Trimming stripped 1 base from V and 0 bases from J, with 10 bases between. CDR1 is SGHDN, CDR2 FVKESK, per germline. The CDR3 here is CASSQVIRSSYNEQFF. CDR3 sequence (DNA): TGTGCCAGCAGCCAAGTAATCAGAAGCTCCTACAATGAGCAGTTCTTC.

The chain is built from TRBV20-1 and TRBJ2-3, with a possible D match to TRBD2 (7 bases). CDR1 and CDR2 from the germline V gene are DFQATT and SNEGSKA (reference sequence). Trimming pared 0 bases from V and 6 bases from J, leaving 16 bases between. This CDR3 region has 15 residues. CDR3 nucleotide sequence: TGCAGTGCTAGAGATATTCGGGGGGCAGGGGATACGCAGTATTTT. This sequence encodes CSARDIRGAGDTQYF.

The CDR3: CASSLQAGGDEQFF. DNA for the CDR3: TGTGCCAGCAGTTTACAAGCAGGAGGCGATGAGCAGTTCTTC. The chain employs TRBV12-3 or TRBV12-4 and TRBJ2-1; D may be TRBD2 (5 bases). The CDR3 is 14 amino acids. V lost 2 bases, J lost 8 bases, and 13 bases lay in between.

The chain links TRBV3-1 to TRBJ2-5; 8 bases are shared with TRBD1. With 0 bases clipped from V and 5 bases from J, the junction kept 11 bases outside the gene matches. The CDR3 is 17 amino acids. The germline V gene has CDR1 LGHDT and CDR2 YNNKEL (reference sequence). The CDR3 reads CASSQEGSDRARETQYF. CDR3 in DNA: TGTGCCAGCAGCCAAGAAGGCTCGGACAGGGCTCGGGAGACCCAGTACTTC.

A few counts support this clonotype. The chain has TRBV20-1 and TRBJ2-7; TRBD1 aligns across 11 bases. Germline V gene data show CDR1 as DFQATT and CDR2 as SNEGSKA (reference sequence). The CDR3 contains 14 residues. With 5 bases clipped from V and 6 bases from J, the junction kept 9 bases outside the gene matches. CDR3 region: CSAHPRDRGSEQYF. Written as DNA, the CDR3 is TGCAGTGCTCACCCCCGGGACAGGGGGTCCGAGCAGTACTTC.